This T cell receptor beta chain was captured in a study of control samples from healthy donors and cancer patients. The repertoire was sequenced with immunoSEQ multiplex PCR; TCRdb's copy has only in-frame clones and lacks some. Among around 150,000 clones listed, approximately 90% were seen once. CDR1 LGHNA and CDR2 YNFKEQ come from the germline V gene. The CDR3 runs to 16 residues. Trimming took 1 base from V and 5 from J, leaving 14 bases between them. This receptor was identified in a man under 40 in good health. The sample was blood. This sequence joins TRBV4-2 and TRBJ1-4; the D gene is possibly TRBD1 (5 bases). The CDR3 spells CASSQGEGTENEKLFF. CDR3 in DNA: TGTGCCAGCAGCCAAGGGGAGGGGACGGAAAATGAAAAACTGTTTTTT.